This T cell receptor beta chain is from a study of PD-1 blockade in classical Hodgkin lymphoma. Study in general: Intravenous infusions of nivolumab 3 mg/kg reached patients every 2 weeks.

Every single patient, without exception, relapsed after autologous stem cell transplantation, and brentuximab vedotin exposure varied. Negative magnetic selection isolated CD4+ T cells from thawed PBMCs. V trimming: 5 bases; J trimming: 4 bases; junction bases outside the gene matches: 3. The germline gives CDR1 SEHNR, CDR2 FQNEAQ (reference sequence). This CDR3 has 15 amino acids. TCRdb's table, derived via immunoSEQ multiplex PCR, lists solely in-frame clones and lacks some. The sample consists of under 8,500 clones, roughly 79% of them appearing once. The sample consisted of CD4+ T cells from blood, taken at baseline. The source is a human donor with classical Hodgkin lymphoma. The chain has TRBV7-9 and TRBJ2-1; 12 bases align to TRBD2. The CDR3 reads CASSRTSGEYNEQFF. The DNA of the CDR3 is TGTGCCAGCAGCCGGACTAGCGGGGAATACAATGAGCAGTTCTTC.